A single sample is the source of the 21 T cell receptor beta chains below, sequenced in a study of blood T cell repertoires in COVID-19. Libraries were prepared by immunoSEQ multiplex PCR; TCRdb keeps only in-frame clonotypes and omits some of them. The table lists about 200,000 clones, around nine tenths of them singletons. Specimen: peripheral blood. These TCRs come from a man aged 55 to 69 with active or convalescent COVID-19.

This CDR3 reads CASTVGDTDTQYF. As DNA, the CDR3 is TGCGCCAGCACGGTGGGAGACACAGATACGCAGTATTTT. V and J are TRBV5-1 and TRBJ2-3; the D gene is possibly TRBD2 (5 bases). The V gene's germline CDR1 is SGHRS and CDR2 YFSETQ. The CDR3 is 13 residues long. V was clipped by 6 bases and J by 2 bases, with 10 bases between them.

J is TRBJ2-5 and V is TRBV5-1; possible D gene TRBD1, 5 bases. The CDR3 totals 15 residues. Germline V gene data show CDR1 as SGHRS and CDR2 as YFSETQ. V lost 5 bases and J 2 bases, leaving 16 bases between the germline ends. Written as DNA, the CDR3 is TGCGCCAGCAGGGCCACAGGCCTACCTCAAGAGACCCAGTACTTC. It is translated as CASRATGLPQETQYF.

V usage is TRBV9 and J usage is TRBJ1-1; 7 bases are shared with TRBD1. Germline V gives CDR1 SGDLS, CDR2 YYNGEE. The CDR3 is 16 amino acids. J gave up 2 bases and V 3 bases, and 10 bases lay outside the gene matches. The CDR3 bases are TGTGCCAGCAGCGGAGACTTGGGACAGTACAACACTGAAGCTTTCTTT. It codes for CASSGDLGQYNTEAFF.

This sequence joins TRBV5-1 and TRBJ1-4; TRBD1 agrees at 7 bases. This CDR3 spans 14 amino acids. V dropped 0 bases and J dropped 5; count of bases not matched to a gene: 1. Germline values: CDR1 SGHRS, CDR2 YFSETQ. This CDR3 reads CASSLEQGNEKLFF. The CDR3 coding sequence is TGCGCCAGCAGCTTGGAACAGGGGAATGAAAAACTGTTTTTT. Looking up the rest from reference TRBV5-1 and TRBJ1-4 gives the full variable domain: KAGVTQTPRYLIKTRGQQVTLSCSPISGHRSVSWYQQTPGQGLQFLFEYFSETQRNKGNFPGRFSGRQFSNSRSEMNVSTLELGDSALYLCASSLEQGNEKLFFGSGTQLSVL.

This clone occurred a few times. The chain couples TRBV2 to TRBJ2-5; 10 bases map to TRBD1. Germline lookup yields CDR1 SNHLY and CDR2 FYNNEI. Germline trimming cut 4 bases from V and 0 bases from J; bases unmatched to any gene: 11. The CDR3 covers 18 residues. CDR3: CASSAWTGGKLNQETQYF. CDR3 in DNA: TGTGCCAGCAGTGCCTGGACAGGGGGGAAGCTTAACCAAGAGACCCAGTACTTC. The full variable domain, its missing parts supplied by reference TRBV2 and TRBJ2-5, is EPEVTQTPSHQVTQMGQEVILRCVPISNHLYFYWYRQILGQKVEFLVSFYNNEISEKSEIFDDQFSVERPDGSNFTLKIRSTKLEDSAMYFCASSAWTGGKLNQETQYFGPGTRLLVL.

This chain uses TRBV5-1 with TRBJ2-2; the D gene is possibly TRBD1 (6 bases). CDR3 length: 15 residues. Per the germline V gene, CDR1 is SGHRS and CDR2 is YFSETQ. V was trimmed by 0 bases and J by 4 bases, leaving 10 bases between them. The chain's CDR3 is CASSLDRASTGELFF. CDR3 bases: TGCGCCAGCAGCTTGGACAGGGCGAGCACCGGGGAGCTGTTTTTT.

The chain uses TRBV5-1 and TRBJ1-5; 9 nucleotides line up with TRBD1. Germline V lookup: CDR1 SGHRS, CDR2 YFSETQ. V shed 0 bases, J shed 6 bases, and the junction held 7 bases outside the gene matches. The CDR3 totals 16 residues. As DNA, the CDR3 is TGCGCCAGCAGCTTGGGAGGGACAGGGTTTGGTCAGCCCCAGCATTTT. This encodes CASSLGGTGFGQPQHF.

J is TRBJ1-6 and V is TRBV19, with 7 nucleotides matching TRBD1. Germline CDR1 is LNHDA and CDR2 is SQIVND (reference sequence). With V trimmed by 2 bases and J by 5 bases, 3 bases remained unmatched. CDR3 length: 15 amino acids. The CDR3 DNA follows: TGTGCCAGTAGTATAACAGGGGAAAATAATTCACCCCTCCACTTT. Protein product: CASSITGENNSPLHF.

V gene TRBV27 combines with J gene TRBJ1-2; 7 bases align to TRBD1. The germline gives CDR1 MNHEY, CDR2 SMNVEV (reference sequence). With V trimmed by 3 bases and J by 4 bases, 8 bases remained unmatched. The CDR3 spans 15 residues. The CDR3 DNA follows: TGTGCCAGCAGTTTCCAGGGGGTTCCTCTCTATGGCTACACCTTC. The encoded protein is CASSFQGVPLYGYTF.

This clone was observed a single time. This chain connects TRBV7-6 to TRBJ2-1, with 9 bases lining up with TRBD2. CDR3 length: 13 amino acids. Germline V gene lookup returns CDR1 SGHVS and CDR2 FNYEAQ. With V trimmed by 8 bases and J by 7 bases, 6 bases remained unmatched. CDR3 region: CASGRLAGNEQFF. As DNA, the CDR3 is TGTGCCAGCGGTAGGCTAGCGGGAAATGAGCAGTTCTTC. Combining the CDR3 with reference TRBV7-6 and TRBJ2-1 gives the whole variable domain GAGVSQSPRYKVTKRGQDVALRCDPISGHVSLYWYRQALGQGPEFLTYFNYEAQQDKSGLPNDRFSAERPEGSISTLTIQRTEQRDSAMYRCASGRLAGNEQFFGPGTRLTVL.

The chain uses TRBV5-1 and TRBJ1-4; tentative D call: TRBD1 (6 bases). Germline V gives CDR1 SGHRS, CDR2 YFSETQ. V was shortened by 4 bases and J by 0 bases, with 10 bases between the two germline ends. The CDR3 contains 15 residues. The CDR3 bases are TGCGCCAGCAGCGGGACACCTTCAACTAATGAAAAACTGTTTTTT. Amino acid sequence: CASSGTPSTNEKLFF.

The rearrangement joins TRBV18 to TRBJ2-7; no firm D call. The V gene lost 3 bases and the J gene lost 9 bases, with 15 bases spanning the gap. The germline CDR1 and CDR2 sequences are KGHSH and LQKENI. CDR3 length equals 13 residues. CDR3 nucleotide sequence: TGTGCCAGCTCACCCATGAGCGTAGATCGGCAGTACTTC. Translating it yields CASSPMSVDRQYF.

In this sample, this clone turned up once. This chain uses TRBV6-1 with TRBJ1-6; maybe TRBD1 (5 bases). This CDR3 has 17 residues. Trimming removed 1 base from V and 1 base from J, with 11 bases in between. Germline lookup yields CDR1 MNHNS and CDR2 SASEGT. The CDR3, as DNA: TGTGCCAGCAGTGAAGAACTCCAGGGATCCTATAATTCACCCCTCCACTTT. As protein: CASSEELQGSYNSPLHF.

The DNA of the CDR3 is TGTGCCACCAGTGATCCGGTTCGAGGCACGGATGGCTACACCTTC. Translating gives CATSDPVRGTDGYTF. V usage is TRBV24-1 and J usage is TRBJ1-2, with no clear D. The germline V gene has CDR1 KGHDR and CDR2 SFDVKD. The CDR3 consists of 15 residues. Between the trimmed V and J ends, which lost 3 bases and 6 bases, there was a span of 16 bases.

The chain employs TRBV4-2 and TRBJ1-5, with D unclear. The germline gives CDR1 LGHNA, CDR2 YNFKEQ. Trimming stripped 2 bases from V and 3 bases from J, with 11 bases between. The CDR3 sequence is 15 residues long. The CDR3 protein is CASSQREGNNQPQHF. In DNA form, the CDR3 reads TGTGCCAGCAGCCAACGGGAAGGGAACAATCAGCCCCAGCATTTT.

The rearrangement uses TRBV2 and TRBJ2-3; TRBD1 might be the D (5 bases). Germline values: CDR1 SNHLY, CDR2 FYNNEI. The CDR3 spans 15 residues. Trimming took off 4 bases at V and 11 bases at J, with 22 bases between the two ends. The CDR3 bases are TGTGCCAGCAGTGCGGTGAGATCAGGGAAGATAGAGCAGTATTTT. Translation gives CASSAVRSGKIEQYF.

This chain joins TRBV19 and TRBJ1-6; TRBD1 agrees at 9 bases. The CDR3 covers 15 residues. The germline gives CDR1 LNHDA, CDR2 SQIVND (reference sequence). The V and J ends lost 5 bases and 11 bases, in that order; junction bases with no gene match: 10. The CDR3 reads CASSLRDRVGTPLHF. CDR3 in DNA: TGTGCCAGTAGTCTCCGGGACAGGGTAGGGACACCCCTCCACTTT.

This clone was detected a few times. The V and J genes are TRBV12-3 or TRBV12-4 and TRBJ2-7; 7 bases align to TRBD2. The V and J ends lost 3 bases and 7 bases, in that order; junction bases with no gene match: 6. The CDR3 has 13 residues. DNA of the CDR3: TGTGCCAGCAGTTTCTATGGTAGCGGGGAGCAGTACTTC. Its translation: CASSFYGSGEQYF.

This chain connects TRBV6-5 to TRBJ2-7; 8 bases align to TRBD1. V dropped 6 bases and J dropped 3; count of bases not matched to a gene: 10. The germline gives CDR1 MNHEY, CDR2 SVGAGI. The CDR3 is 15 residues long. The CDR3 coding sequence is TGTGCCAGCAGGGAGGTGGGACAGGAGCTCTACGAGCAGTACTTC. Its protein is CASREVGQELYEQYF.

The chain recombines TRBV24-1 with TRBJ1-1, with 9 bases matching TRBD1. V was pared by 5 bases and J by 4 bases, with 7 bases of the junction left unmatched. The CDR3 length is 15 residues. The germline CDR1 and CDR2 sequences are KGHDR and SFDVKD. The CDR3 coding sequence is TGTGCCACCAGTGGTACAGGGGGCGTCGGCACTGAAGCTTTCTTT. Residues: CATSGTGGVGTEAFF.

The CDR3 here is CASSYSLSRGTSGGGQETQYF. As DNA, the CDR3 is TGTGCCAGCAGTTACTCACTTTCTCGCGGGACTAGCGGGGGGGGTCAAGAGACCCAGTACTTC. The rearrangement uses TRBV6-2 or TRBV6-3 and TRBJ2-5, with 16 bases that match TRBD2. CDR3 length equals 21 residues. CDR1 MNHEY and CDR2 SVGEGT come from the germline V gene. J was trimmed by 2 bases and V by 0 bases; bases with no gene match: 12.